This is a list of T cell receptor beta chains from one sample in a study of T-cell reconstitution after alpha-beta-depleted transplantation in children. TCRdb ran MiXCR on the PCR reads and lists one entry per CDR3 protein. The table includes about 480,000 distinct CDR3 sequences, around 13% detected once. The material was PBMCs from the stem cell graft donor, obtained from the stem cell graft. These receptor sequences come from a human donor who donated a stem cell graft to a child with combined immunodeficiency. The conserved cysteine and the conserved F or W are not part of the CDR3 here. Fields, in order: J gene, V gene, CDR3 protein.

J: TRBJ2-7; V: TRBV19; CDR3: ASSIGAGYEQY
J: TRBJ1-2; V: TRBV19; CDR3: ASRSISGYT
J: TRBJ2-1; V: TRBV18; CDR3: ASSPRASGAHEQF
J: TRBJ2-2; V: TRBV5-6; CDR3: ASSLEPGEDTGELF
J: TRBJ2-7; V: TRBV4-1; CDR3: ASSQAGAGVAYEQY
J: TRBJ2-1; V: TRBV7-9; CDR3: ASSLGDRGAYNEQF
J: TRBJ2-1; V: TRBV20-1; CDR3: SARDGRGENEQF
J: TRBJ2-5; V: TRBV7-2; CDR3: ASSLLTGPLFGTQY
J: TRBJ2-1; V: TRBV7-9; CDR3: ASSARLAGEGQF
J: TRBJ2-3; V: TRBV9; CDR3: ASSVGGAIAGTDTQY
J: TRBJ2-7; V: TRBV11-2; CDR3: ASSLELGYGSTGYEQY
J: TRBJ2-1; V: TRBV4-3; CDR3: ASSQDASGRYNEQF
J: TRBJ2-7; V: TRBV7-8; CDR3: ASSLAGGASVSYEQY
J: TRBJ2-3; V: TRBV6-1; CDR3: ASSGQGSADTQY
J: TRBJ2-7; V: TRBV12-3/TRBV12-4; CDR3: ASSSPRDTSSYEQY
J: TRBJ2-2; V: TRBV7-3; CDR3: ASSFAQANTGELF
J: TRBJ1-3; V: TRBV5-5; CDR3: ASRSTGGTNTIY
J: TRBJ2-1; V: TRBV6-5; CDR3: ASSFWVTSGGRNEQF
J: TRBJ1-1; V: TRBV7-2; CDR3: ASSLEQGRGNTEAF
J: TRBJ2-1; V: TRBV6-2/TRBV6-3; CDR3: ASRAVVVSYNEQF
J: TRBJ2-7; V: TRBV5-6; CDR3: ASSTGPTGQY
J: TRBJ2-5; V: TRBV10-3; CDR3: AISGQRGGLETQY
J: TRBJ2-7; V: TRBV7-9; CDR3: ASSHTLAVYEQY
J: TRBJ1-5; V: TRBV6-1; CDR3: ATRQGISQPQH
J: TRBJ2-3; V: TRBV4-3; CDR3: ASSQDFGGGPPDTQY
J: TRBJ2-5; V: TRBV27; CDR3: ASRTAGLGETQY
J: TRBJ2-1; V: TRBV6-2/TRBV6-3; CDR3: ASSYVGTSGNNEQF
J: TRBJ2-1; V: TRBV25-1; CDR3: ASSEPTSGINNEQF
J: TRBJ2-1; V: TRBV7-2; CDR3: ASSLVGTGDDEQF
J: TRBJ2-6; V: TRBV6-5; CDR3: ASSYDNSGANVLT
J: TRBJ1-2; V: TRBV12-3/TRBV12-4; CDR3: ASSLQPNYGYT
J: TRBJ2-7; V: TRBV7-9; CDR3: ASSLRLAGVTYEQY
J: TRBJ2-3; V: TRBV28; CDR3: ASGGRGYSTDTQY
J: TRBJ2-2; V: TRBV6-5; CDR3: ASSYFATRTGELF
J: TRBJ1-1; V: TRBV29-1; CDR3: SVEGGMNTEAF
J: TRBJ2-7; V: TRBV20-1; CDR3: SGRDRGSYEQY
J: TRBJ2-2; V: TRBV12-3/TRBV12-4; CDR3: ASSLLPGANTGELF
J: TRBJ1-1; V: TRBV18; CDR3: ASSLGQGYEAF
J: TRBJ2-7; V: TRBV10-3; CDR3: AIIRDNSYEQY
J: TRBJ2-5; V: TRBV7-2; CDR3: ASSLGSLGQY
J: TRBJ2-7; V: TRBV2; CDR3: ASSEALNPYEQY
J: TRBJ2-5; V: TRBV7-9; CDR3: ASSFLQGAETQY
J: TRBJ2-7; V: TRBV7-9; CDR3: ASSSGGAEQY
J: TRBJ2-1; V: TRBV12-3/TRBV12-4; CDR3: ASSSSGTGIYNEQF
J: TRBJ2-1; V: TRBV9; CDR3: ASSFLAGGSTEQF
J: TRBJ1-4; V: TRBV7-4; CDR3: ASSPGENGEKLF